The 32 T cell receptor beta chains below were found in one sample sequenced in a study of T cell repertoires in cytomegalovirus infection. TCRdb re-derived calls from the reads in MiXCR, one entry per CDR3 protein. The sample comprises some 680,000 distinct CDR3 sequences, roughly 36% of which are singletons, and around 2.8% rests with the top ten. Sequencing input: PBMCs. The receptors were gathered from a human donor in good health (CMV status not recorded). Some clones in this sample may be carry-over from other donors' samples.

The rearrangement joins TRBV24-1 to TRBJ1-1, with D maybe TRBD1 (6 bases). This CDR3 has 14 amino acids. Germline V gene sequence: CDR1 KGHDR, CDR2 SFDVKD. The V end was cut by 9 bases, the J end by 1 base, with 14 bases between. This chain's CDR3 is CATRGQYPNTEAFF. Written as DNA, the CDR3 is TGTGCCACCCGCGGACAGTACCCGAACACTGAAGCTTTCTTT.

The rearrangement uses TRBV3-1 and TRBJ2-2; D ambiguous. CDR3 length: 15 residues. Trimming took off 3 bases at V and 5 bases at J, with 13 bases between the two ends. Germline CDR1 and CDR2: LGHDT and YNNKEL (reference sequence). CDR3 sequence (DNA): TGTGCCAGCAGCCAGTCCCCTTTTTTGACCGGGGAGCTGTTTTTT. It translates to CASSQSPFLTGELFF.

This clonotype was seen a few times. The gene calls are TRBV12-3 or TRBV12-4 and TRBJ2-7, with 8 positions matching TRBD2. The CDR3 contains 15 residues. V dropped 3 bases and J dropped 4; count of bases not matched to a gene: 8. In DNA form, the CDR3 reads TGTGCCAGCAGTTTCACTAGCGGAGACCCTTACGAGCAGTACTTC. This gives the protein CASSFTSGDPYEQYF.

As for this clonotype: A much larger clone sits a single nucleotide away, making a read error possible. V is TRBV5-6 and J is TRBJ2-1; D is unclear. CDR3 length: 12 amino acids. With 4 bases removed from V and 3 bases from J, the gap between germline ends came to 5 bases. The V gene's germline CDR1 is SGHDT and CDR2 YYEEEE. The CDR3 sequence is CASSGDYNEQFF. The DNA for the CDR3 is TGTGCCAGCAGCGGGGACTACAATGAGCAGTTCTTC.

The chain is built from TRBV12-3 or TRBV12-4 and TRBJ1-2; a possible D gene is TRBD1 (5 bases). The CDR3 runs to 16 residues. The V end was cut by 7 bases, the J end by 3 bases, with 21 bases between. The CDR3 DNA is TGTGCCAGCACCTCTTCTTGGGCAGGGCTGGACTATGGCTACACCTTC. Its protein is CASTSSWAGLDYGYTF.

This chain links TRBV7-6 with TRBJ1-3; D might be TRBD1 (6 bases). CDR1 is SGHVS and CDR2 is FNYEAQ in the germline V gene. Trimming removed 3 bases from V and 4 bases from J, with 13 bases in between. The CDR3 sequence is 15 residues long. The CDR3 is CASSFRDTTGNTIYF. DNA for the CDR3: TGTGCCAGCAGCTTCCGGGACACGACAGGAAACACCATATATTTT.

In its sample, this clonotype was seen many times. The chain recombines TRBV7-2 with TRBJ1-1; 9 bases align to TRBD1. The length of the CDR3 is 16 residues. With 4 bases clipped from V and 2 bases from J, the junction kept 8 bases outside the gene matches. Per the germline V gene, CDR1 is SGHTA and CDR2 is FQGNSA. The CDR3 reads CASSSRGQGLNTEAFF. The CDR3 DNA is TGTGCCAGCAGCTCAAGAGGACAGGGGCTAAACACTGAAGCTTTCTTT. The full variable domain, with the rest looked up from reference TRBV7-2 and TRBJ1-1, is GAGVSQSPSNKVTEKGKDVELRCDPISGHTALYWYRQSLGQGLEFLIYFQGNSAPDKSGLPSDRFSAERTGGSVSTLTIQRTQQEDSAVYLCASSSRGQGLNTEAFFGQGTRLTVV.

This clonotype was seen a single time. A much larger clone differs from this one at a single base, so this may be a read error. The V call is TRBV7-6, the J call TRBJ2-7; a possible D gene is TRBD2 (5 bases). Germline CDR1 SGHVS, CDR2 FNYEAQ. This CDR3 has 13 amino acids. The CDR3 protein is CDSSSGISYEQYF. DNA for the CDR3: TGTGACAGCAGCTCCGGGATTTCCTACGAGCAGTACTTC.

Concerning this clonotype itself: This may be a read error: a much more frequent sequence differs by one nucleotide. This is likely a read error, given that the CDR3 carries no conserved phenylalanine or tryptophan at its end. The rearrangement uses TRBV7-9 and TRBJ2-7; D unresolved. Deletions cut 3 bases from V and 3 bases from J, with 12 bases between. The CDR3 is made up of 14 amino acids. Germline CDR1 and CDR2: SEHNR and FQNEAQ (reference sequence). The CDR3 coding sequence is TGTGCCAGCAGCTTGGAAAGGACCCACTACGAGCAGTACTTA. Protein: CASSLERTHYEQYL.

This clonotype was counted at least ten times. CDR3 region: CASSFTGGNEQFF. The DNA of the CDR3 is TGTGCCAGCAGCTTTACAGGGGGGAATGAGCAGTTCTTC. This chain uses TRBV7-2 with TRBJ2-1, with 8 nucleotides matching TRBD1. The CDR3 totals 13 residues. V dropped 3 bases and J dropped 7; count of bases not matched to a gene: 2. Germline V gives CDR1 SGHTA, CDR2 FQGNSA.

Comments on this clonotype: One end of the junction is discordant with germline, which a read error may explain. This chain's CDR3 is CASSLLAGGATSTDMQYF. As DNA, the CDR3 is TGTGCCAGCAGCTTACTAGCGGGGGGAGCCACTAGCACAGATATGCAGTATTTT. This chain links TRBV7-6 with TRBJ2-3; TRBD2 agrees at 11 bases. The CDR3 covers 18 residues. Germline V CDR1 and CDR2: SGHVS, FNYEAQ.

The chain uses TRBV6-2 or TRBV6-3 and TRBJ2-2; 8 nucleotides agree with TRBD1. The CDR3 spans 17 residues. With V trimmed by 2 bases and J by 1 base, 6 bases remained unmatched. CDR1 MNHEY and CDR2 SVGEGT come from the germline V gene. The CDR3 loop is CASSYRAGTGNTGELFF. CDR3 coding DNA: TGTGCCAGCAGTTACCGGGCCGGGACAGGGAACACCGGGGAGCTGTTTTTT.

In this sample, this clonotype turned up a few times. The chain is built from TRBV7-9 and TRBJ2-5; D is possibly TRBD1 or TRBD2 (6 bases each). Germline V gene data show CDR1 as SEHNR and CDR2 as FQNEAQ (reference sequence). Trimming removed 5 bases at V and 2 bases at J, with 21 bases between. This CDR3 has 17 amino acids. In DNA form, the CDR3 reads TGTGCCAGCAGCCCGGAAACCACGGGGGCCCAACAAGAGACCCAGTACTTC. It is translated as CASSPETTGAQQETQYF.

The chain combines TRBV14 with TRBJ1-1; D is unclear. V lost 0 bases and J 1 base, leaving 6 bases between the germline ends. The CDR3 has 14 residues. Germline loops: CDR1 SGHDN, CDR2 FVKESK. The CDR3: CASSQEKWNTEAFF. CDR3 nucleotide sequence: TGTGCCAGCAGCCAAGAAAAATGGAACACTGAAGCTTTCTTT.

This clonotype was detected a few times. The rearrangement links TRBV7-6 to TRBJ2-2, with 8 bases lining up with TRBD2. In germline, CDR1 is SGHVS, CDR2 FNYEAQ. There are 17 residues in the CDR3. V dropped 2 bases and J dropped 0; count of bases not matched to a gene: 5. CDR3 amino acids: CASSLLPGLANTGELFF. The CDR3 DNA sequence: TGTGCCAGCAGCTTACTACCGGGACTAGCGAACACCGGGGAGCTGTTTTTT. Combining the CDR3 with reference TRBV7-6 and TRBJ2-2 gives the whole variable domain GAGVSQSPRYKVTKRGQDVALRCDPISGHVSLYWYRQALGQGPEFLTYFNYEAQQDKSGLPNDRFSAERPEGSISTLTIQRTEQRDSAMYRCASSLLPGLANTGELFFGEGSRLTVL.

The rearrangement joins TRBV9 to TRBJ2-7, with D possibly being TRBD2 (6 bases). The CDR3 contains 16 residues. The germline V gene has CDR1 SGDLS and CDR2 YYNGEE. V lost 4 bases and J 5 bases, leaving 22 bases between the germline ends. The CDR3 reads CASSPQVGGPVHEQYF. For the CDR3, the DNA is TGTGCCAGCAGCCCCCAAGTGGGGGGACCCGTCCACGAGCAGTACTTC. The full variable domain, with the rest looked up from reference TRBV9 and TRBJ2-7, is DSGVTQTPKHLITATGQRVTLRCSPRSGDLSVYWYQQSLDQGLQFLIQYYNGEERAKGNILERFSAQQFPDLHSELNLSSLELGDSALYFCASSPQVGGPVHEQYFGPGTRLTVT.

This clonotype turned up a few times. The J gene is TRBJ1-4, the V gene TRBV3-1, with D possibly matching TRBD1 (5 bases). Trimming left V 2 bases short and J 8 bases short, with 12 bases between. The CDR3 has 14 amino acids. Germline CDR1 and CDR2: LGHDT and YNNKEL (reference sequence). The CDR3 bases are TGTGCCAGCAGCCAACAGGGACCTAGGGAAAAACTGTTTTTT. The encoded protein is CASSQQGPREKLFF.

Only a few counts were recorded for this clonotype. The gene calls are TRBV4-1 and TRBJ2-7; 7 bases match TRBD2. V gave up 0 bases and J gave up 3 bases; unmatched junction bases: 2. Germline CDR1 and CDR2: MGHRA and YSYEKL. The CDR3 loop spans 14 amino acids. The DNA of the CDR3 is TGCGCCAGCAGCCAAGATCCGGGAGGCTACGAGCAGTACTTC. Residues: CASSQDPGGYEQYF.

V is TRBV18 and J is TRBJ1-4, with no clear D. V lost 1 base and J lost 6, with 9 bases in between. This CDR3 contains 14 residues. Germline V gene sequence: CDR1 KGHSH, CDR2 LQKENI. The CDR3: CASSPQGIDEKLFF. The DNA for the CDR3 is TGTGCCAGCTCACCACAGGGAATAGATGAAAAACTGTTTTTT. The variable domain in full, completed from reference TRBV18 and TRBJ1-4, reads NAGVMQNPRHLVRRRGQEARLRCSPMKGHSHVYWYRQLPEEGLKFMVYLQKENIIDESGMPKERFSAEFPKEGPSILRIQQVVRGDSAAYFCASSPQGIDEKLFFGSGTQLSVL.

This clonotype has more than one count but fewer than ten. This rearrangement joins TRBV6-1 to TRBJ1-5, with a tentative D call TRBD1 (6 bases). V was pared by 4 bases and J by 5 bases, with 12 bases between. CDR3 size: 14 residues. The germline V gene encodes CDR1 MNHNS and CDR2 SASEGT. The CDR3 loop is CASSGGAGDQPQHF. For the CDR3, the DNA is TGTGCCAGCAGTGGGGGGGCAGGGGATCAGCCCCAGCATTTT.

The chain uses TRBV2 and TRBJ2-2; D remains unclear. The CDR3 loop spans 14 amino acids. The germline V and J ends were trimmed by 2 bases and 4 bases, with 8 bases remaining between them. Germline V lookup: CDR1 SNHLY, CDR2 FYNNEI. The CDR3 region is CASSESGFTGELFF. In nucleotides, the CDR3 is TGTGCCAGCAGTGAATCTGGGTTCACCGGGGAGCTGTTTTTT.

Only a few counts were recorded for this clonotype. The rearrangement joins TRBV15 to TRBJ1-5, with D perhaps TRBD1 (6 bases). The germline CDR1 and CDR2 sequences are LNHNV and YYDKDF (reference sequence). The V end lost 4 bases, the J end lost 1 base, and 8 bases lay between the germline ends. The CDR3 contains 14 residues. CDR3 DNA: TGTGCCACCAGCAAACAGGGCAGCAATCAGCCCCAGCATTTT. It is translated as CATSKQGSNQPQHF.

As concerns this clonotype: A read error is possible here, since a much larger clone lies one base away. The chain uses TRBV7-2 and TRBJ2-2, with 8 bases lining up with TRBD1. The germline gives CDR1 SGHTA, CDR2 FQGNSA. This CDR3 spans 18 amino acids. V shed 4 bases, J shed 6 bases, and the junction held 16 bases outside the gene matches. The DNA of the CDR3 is TGTGCCAGCAGCTCCCCAACGACCAGGGGGCGGTACCCCGGGGAGCTGTTTTTT. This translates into CASSSPTTRGRYPGELFF.

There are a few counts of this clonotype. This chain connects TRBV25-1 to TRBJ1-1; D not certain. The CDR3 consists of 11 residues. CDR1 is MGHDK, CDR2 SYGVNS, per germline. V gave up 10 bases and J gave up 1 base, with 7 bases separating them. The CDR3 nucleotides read TGTGCCACCAAGCGGAACACTGAAGCTTTCTTT. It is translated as CATKRNTEAFF.

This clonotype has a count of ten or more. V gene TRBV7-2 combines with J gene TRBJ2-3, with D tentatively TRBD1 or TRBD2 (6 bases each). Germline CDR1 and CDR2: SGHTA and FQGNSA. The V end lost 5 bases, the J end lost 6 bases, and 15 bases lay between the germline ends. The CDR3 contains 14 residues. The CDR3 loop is CASSGGGRSDTQYF. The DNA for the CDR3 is TGTGCCAGCAGCGGAGGGGGTAGGTCGGATACGCAGTATTTT.

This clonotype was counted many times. This CDR3 is CASSLGTMGGGWTEAFF. CDR3 DNA sequence: TGTGCCAGCAGCTTAGGGACTATGGGGGGTGGCTGGACTGAAGCTTTCTTT. The chain recombines TRBV7-6 with TRBJ1-1; TRBD1 is a possible D gene (5 bases). Trimming took off 1 base at V and 5 bases at J, with 20 bases between the two ends. Germline V gene data show CDR1 as SGHVS and CDR2 as FNYEAQ. The CDR3 length is 17 residues.

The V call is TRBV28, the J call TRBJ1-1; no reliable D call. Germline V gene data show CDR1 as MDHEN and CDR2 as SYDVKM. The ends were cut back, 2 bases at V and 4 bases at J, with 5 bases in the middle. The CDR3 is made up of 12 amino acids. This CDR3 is CASSLLPTEAFF. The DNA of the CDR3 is TGTGCCAGCAGTTTACTCCCCACTGAAGCTTTCTTT.

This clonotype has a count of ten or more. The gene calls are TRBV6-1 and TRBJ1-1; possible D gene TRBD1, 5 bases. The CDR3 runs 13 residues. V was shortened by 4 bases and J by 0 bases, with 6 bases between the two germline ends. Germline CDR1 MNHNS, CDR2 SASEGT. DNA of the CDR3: TGTGCCAGCAGTGGGACATTGAACACTGAAGCTTTCTTT. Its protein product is CASSGTLNTEAFF.

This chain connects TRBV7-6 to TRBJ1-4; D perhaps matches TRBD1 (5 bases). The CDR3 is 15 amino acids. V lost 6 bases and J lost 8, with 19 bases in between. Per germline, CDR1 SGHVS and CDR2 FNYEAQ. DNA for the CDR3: TGTGCCAGCAGTTCGGACCGGGGCGCGCGGGAAAAACTGTTTTTT. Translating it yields CASSSDRGAREKLFF.

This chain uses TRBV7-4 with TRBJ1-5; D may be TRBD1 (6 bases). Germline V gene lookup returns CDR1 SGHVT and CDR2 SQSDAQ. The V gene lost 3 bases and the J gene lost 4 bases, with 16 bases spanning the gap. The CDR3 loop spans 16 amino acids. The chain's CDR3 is CASSFLTGSSNQPQHF. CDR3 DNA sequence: TGTGCCAGCAGCTTTCTAACAGGGTCATCTAATCAGCCCCAGCATTTT.

The chain's CDR3 is CASSGQGAFSQPQHF. The CDR3 DNA reads TGTGCCAGCAGCGGACAGGGGGCCTTTTCCCAGCCCCAGCATTTT. This chain joins TRBV6-1 and TRBJ1-5, with 11 positions matching TRBD1. The ends lost 6 bases at V and 7 bases at J; junction bases unmatched: 8. Germline V lookup: CDR1 MNHNS, CDR2 SASEGT. CDR3 size: 15 residues.

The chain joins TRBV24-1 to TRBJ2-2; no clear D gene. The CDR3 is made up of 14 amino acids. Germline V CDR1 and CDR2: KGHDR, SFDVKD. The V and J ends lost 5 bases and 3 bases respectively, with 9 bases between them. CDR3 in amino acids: CATSGDTHTGELFF. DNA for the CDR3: TGTGCCACCAGTGGAGACACACACACCGGGGAGCTGTTTTTT.